Below, 4 T cell receptor beta chains from the same sample are listed, as sequenced in a study of shared clonotypes between healthy human individuals. Generated by immunoSEQ multiplex PCR, the TCRdb table keeps only in-frame clones and is missing some. The sample contains around 370,000 clones, about 96% of which appear only once. Sample: memory CD8+ T cells sorted from blood. Subset of the sample: CD45RO+ cells pooled with CCR7-negative TemRA cells. The receptors derive from a man younger than 40 in good health.

The chain combines TRBV7-3 with TRBJ2-1; 8 bases match TRBD1. V trimming: 5 bases; J trimming: 0 bases; junction bases outside the gene matches: 6. Germline assignment: CDR1 SGHTA and CDR2 FQGTGA. This CDR3 has 16 amino acids. DNA for the CDR3: TGTGCCAGCAGCAGGACAGGGCCTAGCTCCTACAATGAGCAGTTCTTC. Translating gives CASSRTGPSSYNEQFF.

V is TRBV5-1 and J is TRBJ1-2, with a possible D match to TRBD1 (6 bases). The CDR3 is 16 amino acids. The germline CDR1 and CDR2 sequences are SGHRS and YFSETQ. V lost 1 base and J 4 bases, leaving 17 bases between the germline ends. The CDR3, as DNA: TGCGCCAGCAGCTTGCCCGGAGGGGGGGTCTCCTATGGCTACACCTTC. This translates into CASSLPGGGVSYGYTF.

The gene calls are TRBV11-2 and TRBJ2-5; TRBD2 matches 10 bases. The CDR3 loop spans 17 amino acids. The junction had 10 bases not matched to a gene; V was cut back by 5 bases and J by 1 base. Germline loops: CDR1 SGHAT, CDR2 FQNNGV. The CDR3 region has the DNA TGTGCCAGCAGCCCCTATGGCCAGCGGGAGGGCCAAGAGACCCAGTACTTC. Encoded protein: CASSPYGQREGQETQYF.

This chain connects TRBV4-1 to TRBJ2-2; 12 positions agree with TRBD2. This CDR3 is 19 amino acids long. From germline, CDR1 is MGHRA and CDR2 YSYEKL. The junction had 6 bases not matched to a gene; V was cut back by 1 base and J by 0 bases. The CDR3 region is CASSQGGGTSGSNTGELFF. The CDR3 DNA sequence: TGCGCCAGCAGCCAAGGAGGGGGGACTAGCGGGTCGAACACCGGGGAGCTGTTTTTT.